The rows below give T cell receptor beta chains drawn from one sample of a study of beta chain features in type 1 diabetes. Produced via immunoSEQ multiplex PCR; TCRdb's table is partial and in-frame only. The sample has around 40,000 clones, just over 50% seen once. Sequences were obtained from Tregs from blood. Receptor source: a young woman in good health. The CDR3 runs from the conserved cysteine through the conserved F or W. A D gene is named only where the DNA matches it firmly. Expanded clones get a size class; other rows say once, few or many, or leave the size out.

D gene	V gene	clone size	J gene	CDR3 protein	CDR3 DNA
.	TRBV6-5	once	TRBJ1-1	CASSLYIRTEAFF	TGTGCCAGCAGTCTATATATACGGACTGAAGCTTTCTTT
.	TRBV19	.	TRBJ2-2	CASSTLQGSTGELFF	TGTGCCAGTAGTACCCTACAGGGCTCTACCGGGGAGCTGTTTTTT
TRBD2	TRBV10-3	.	TRBJ2-1	CAISDTSGRGDEQFF	TGTGCCATCAGTGATACTAGCGGGAGAGGAGATGAGCAGTTCTTC
TRBD2	TRBV7-9	few	TRBJ2-7	CASSRGTSGMYEQYF	TGTGCCAGCAGTCGCGGGACTAGCGGGATGTACGAGCAGTACTTC
TRBD1	TRBV5-1	.	TRBJ1-2	CASSFTQGGDGYTF	TGCGCCAGCAGCTTCACACAGGGGGGAGATGGCTACACCTTC
TRBD1	TRBV7-8	.	TRBJ1-1	CASSAGQGTEAFF	TGTGCCAGCAGCGCGGGACAGGGCACTGAAGCTTTCTTT
TRBD2	TRBV4-3	.	TRBJ2-5	CASSPGRLAGTQETQYF	TGCGCCAGCAGCCCAGGGAGATTAGCGGGAACCCAAGAGACCCAGTACTTC
.	TRBV4-1	.	TRBJ2-3	CASSQDGYRADTQYF	TGCGCCAGCAGCCAAGATGGGTACAGGGCAGATACGCAGTATTTT
TRBD1	TRBV7-2	once	TRBJ1-1	CASSSKGQVVGTEAFF	TGTGCCAGCAGCTCAAAAGGACAGGTTGTGGGCACTGAAGCTTTCTTT
.	TRBV4-1	.	TRBJ2-2	CASSQARANTGELFF	TGCGCCAGCAGCCAAGCCAGGGCGAACACCGGGGAGCTGTTTTTT
.	TRBV7-2	.	TRBJ2-1	CASSLVSGRPYNEQFF	TGTGCCAGCAGCTTAGTGTCAGGCCGCCCCTACAATGAGCAGTTCTTC
TRBD1	TRBV4-3	few	TRBJ1-5	CASSPRSDRAGQPQHF	TGCGCCAGCAGTCCGCGCTCGGACAGGGCAGGGCAGCCCCAGCATTTT
TRBD2	TRBV5-1	.	TRBJ2-1	CASRSSGRVYNEQFF	TGCGCCAGCAGGTCTAGCGGGAGAGTTTACAATGAGCAGTTCTTC
TRBD2	TRBV9	once	TRBJ2-6	CASSPRAGNPSGANVLTF	TGTGCCAGCAGCCCCAGAGCGGGAAATCCTTCTGGGGCCAACGTCCTGACTTTC
TRBD2	TRBV7-2	.	TRBJ2-1	CASSPWGGRAGNEQFF	TGTGCCAGCAGCCCATGGGGCGGGAGGGCCGGAAATGAGCAGTTCTTC
.	TRBV6-6	few	TRBJ1-1	CASSQNPNTEAFF	TGTGCCAGCAGCCAAAATCCGAACACTGAAGCTTTCTTT
TRBD2	TRBV28	.	TRBJ2-3	CASRLAGGSDTQYF	TGTGCCAGTCGACTAGCGGGAGGCTCAGATACGCAGTATTTT
.	TRBV10-3	few	TRBJ1-2	CATKRPMDSSKEGYTF	TGTGCCACCAAAAGGCCTATGGACAGTTCTAAGGAGGGCTACACCTTC
TRBD1	TRBV10-3	once	TRBJ2-3	CAIMGQGATDTQYF	TGTGCCATCATGGGGCAGGGGGCGACAGATACGCAGTATTTT
TRBD1	TRBV5-1	.	TRBJ2-7	CASSLGQGAGNEQYF	TGCGCCAGCAGCCTCGGACAGGGGGCAGGGAACGAGCAGTACTTC
.	TRBV6-6	few	TRBJ2-5	CASSFRGSRIQETQYF	TGTGCCAGCAGCTTTCGGGGGAGTCGGATCCAAGAGACCCAGTACTTC
.	TRBV11-3	.	TRBJ2-3	CASSFQLSTDTQYF	TGTGCCAGCAGCTTTCAACTGAGCACAGATACGCAGTATTTT
TRBD2	TRBV18	few	TRBJ2-3	CASSPPSGSADTQYF	TGTGCCAGCTCACCACCGAGCGGGAGTGCAGATACGCAGTATTTT
TRBD1	TRBV18	.	TRBJ2-1	CASSPPRTGGHNEQFF	TGTGCCAGCTCACCCCCCCGGACAGGGGGACACAATGAGCAGTTCTTC
.	TRBV27	.	TRBJ2-1	CASSFLGGTNNEQFF	TGTGCCAGCAGTTTTTTGGGGGGTACGAACAATGAGCAGTTCTTC
.	TRBV19	.	TRBJ2-2	CASSPEAGISTAVLFF	TGTGCCAGTAGTCCAGAAGCCGGGATCTCGACTGCGGTGCTGTTTTTT
.	TRBV14	few	TRBJ2-7	CASSQVQTYEQYF	TGTGCCAGCAGCCAAGTACAGACCTACGAGCAGTACTTC
.	TRBV28	few	TRBJ1-1	CASSPTRVVNTEAFF	TGTGCCAGCAGTCCCACCAGGGTGGTGAACACTGAAGCTTTCTTT
TRBD1	TRBV10-3	medium-sized	TRBJ2-7	CAISESGTGAYEQYF	TGTGCCATCAGTGAATCGGGGACAGGGGCCTACGAGCAGTACTTC
TRBD2	TRBV6-5	.	TRBJ2-3	CASSAGRYTDTQYF	TGTGCCAGCAGTGCCGGGAGGTACACAGATACGCAGTATTTT
.	TRBV15	.	TRBJ1-5	CATSRDGRGFNQPQHF	TGTGCCACCAGCAGAGACGGTAGGGGTTTCAATCAGCCCCAGCATTTT
.	TRBV6-5	few	TRBJ2-7	CASSNGHLLDYEQYF	TGTGCCAGCAGTAACGGACATCTCCTAGACTACGAGCAGTACTTC
TRBD1	TRBV7-2	.	TRBJ1-1	CASSFTSGGNTEAFF	TGTGCCAGCAGCTTTACCTCAGGGGGGAACACTGAAGCTTTCTTT
.	TRBV4-3	.	TRBJ1-2	CASSQDVGESYGYTF	TGCGCCAGCAGCCAAGATGTGGGAGAGAGCTATGGCTACACCTTC
.	TRBV29-1	few	TRBJ2-3	CSVDRASTDTQYF	TGCAGCGTTGACAGGGCGAGCACAGATACGCAGTATTTT
TRBD1	TRBV6-5	.	TRBJ1-1	CASRRDRGSTEAFF	TGTGCCAGCAGAAGAGACAGGGGAAGCACTGAAGCTTTCTTT
TRBD1	TRBV9	.	TRBJ1-3	CASSVIGTGPGNTIYF	TGTGCCAGCAGCGTGATCGGGACAGGACCTGGAAACACCATATATTTT
TRBD2	TRBV28	.	TRBJ2-3	CASSLLAGGTTDTQYF	TGTGCCAGCAGTTTACTAGCGGGGGGTACCACAGATACGCAGTATTTT
TRBD1	TRBV27	.	TRBJ2-7	CASSTPWQGVRVQYF	TGTGCCAGCAGTACCCCTTGGCAGGGGGTACGAGTGCAGTACTTC
.	TRBV7-9	.	TRBJ1-1	CASSPSGGGHRTEAFF	TGTGCCAGCAGCCCCTCCGGGGGGGGGCACAGAACTGAAGCTTTCTTT
TRBD2	TRBV4-2	once	TRBJ2-7	CASSQGSASGVRYEQYF	TGTGCCAGCAGCCAAGGAAGCGCTAGCGGGGTTCGTTACGAGCAGTACTTC
TRBD2	TRBV4-3	.	TRBJ2-3	CASSPNSGLAGGTDTQYF	TGCGCCAGCAGCCCAAATTCGGGACTAGCGGGAGGCACAGATACGCAGTATTTT
.	TRBV29-1	.	TRBJ2-7	CSVGRGTVRGYEQYF	TGCAGCGTTGGCCGGGGGACAGTAAGGGGCTACGAGCAGTACTTC
TRBD1	TRBV25-1	.	TRBJ1-3	CASKQGALSGNTIYF	TGTGCCAGCAAACAGGGGGCACTCTCTGGAAACACCATATATTTT
.	TRBV9	.	TRBJ2-5	CASSVHGRGETQYF	TGTGCCAGCAGCGTCCATGGAAGGGGAGAGACCCAGTACTTC
TRBD1	TRBV6-6	.	TRBJ2-4	CASSYSSTGNIQYF	TGTGCCAGCAGTTACTCCTCGACAGGGAACATTCAGTACTTC
.	TRBV28	few	TRBJ2-7	CASSPSHTNEQYF	TGTGCCAGCAGCCCCTCCCATACAAACGAGCAGTACTTC
TRBD1	TRBV30	.	TRBJ1-4	CAWNPRAGQGGWGEKLFF	TGTGCCTGGAATCCTAGGGCCGGACAGGGCGGATGGGGTGAAAAACTGTTTTTT
.	TRBV11-2	few	TRBJ2-6	CASSLQGTGANVLTF	TGTGCCAGCAGCTTACAGGGTACCGGGGCCAACGTCCTGACTTTC
TRBD2	TRBV7-2	.	TRBJ2-7	CASTLERGLVVQYF	TGTGCCAGCACCCTCGAGCGGGGACTCGTCGTGCAGTACTTC
.	TRBV2	.	TRBJ1-5	CASSLVHSNRPQHF	TGTGCCAGCAGTCTGGTTCATAGCAATCGGCCCCAGCATTTT
.	TRBV2	.	TRBJ1-1	CASSGEMNTEAFF	TGTGCCAGCAGTGGCGAGATGAACACTGAAGCTTTCTTT
TRBD2	TRBV28	.	TRBJ2-7	CASSLAAGRYEQYF	TGTGCCAGCAGTCTGGCAGCGGGACGGTACGAGCAGTACTTC
TRBD1	TRBV30	.	TRBJ2-7	CAWSVRGTGSQYF	TGTGCCTGGAGTGTACGGGGGACAGGGTCGCAGTACTTC
TRBD1	TRBV25-1	.	TRBJ1-6	CASSESRGSSPLHF	TGTGCCAGCAGTGAATCCAGGGGGAGTTCACCCCTCCACTTT
.	TRBV7-9	.	TRBJ2-1	CASSSRIRNEQFF	TGTGCCAGCAGCTCCCGTATCAGGAATGAGCAGTTCTTC
TRBD1	TRBV18	.	TRBJ2-7	CASSPSLGQGFYEQYF	TGTGCCAGCTCACCATCCTTGGGACAGGGATTCTACGAGCAGTACTTC
.	TRBV20-1	.	TRBJ2-7	CSARPEQYF	TGCAGTGCCCGTCCCGAGCAGTACTTC
TRBD2	TRBV7-7	few	TRBJ2-3	CASSGSGTDTQYF	TGTGCTAGCAGCGGGAGTGGTACAGATACGCAGTATTTT
.	TRBV4-1	.	TRBJ2-7	CASSQADKKGYEQYF	TGCGCCAGCAGCCAAGCGGACAAGAAGGGCTACGAGCAGTACTTC